What follows are 19 T cell receptor beta chains derived from one specimen sequenced in a study of vaccination and CD4 T cells after COVID-19. Sequencing of DNA taken from cultured CD4+ T cells relied on the Oncomine TCR Beta short-read assay. TCRdb analysed the PCR reads with MiXCR anew, one entry per CDR3 protein. The sample shows around 13,000 distinct CDR3 sequences, roughly 26% of them seen only once. What these receptors recognize is not known. Treatment of the sample: roughly 10-day PBMC culture with coronavirus spike peptide pools or control peptides (ViraFEST assay). The starting material was CD4+ T cells from blood, cultured in vitro, obtained before SARS-CoV-2 vaccination. These receptors originate from a human donor who received a COVID-19 vaccine.

About this clonotype: Relative to the germline gene, one junction end is altered; a read error may explain this. The rearrangement uses TRBV10-2 and TRBJ1-5; TRBD1 aligns across 7 bases. The length of the CDR3 is 13 residues. Germline CDR1 and CDR2: WSHSY and SAAADI. The CDR3 protein is CASGTESNQLQHF. The DNA for the CDR3 is TGCGCCAGCGGGACAGAGAGCAATCAGCTCCAGCATTTT.

The chain has TRBV5-4 and TRBJ2-5; 8 bases align to TRBD2. Trimming at V came to 0 bases and at J to 5 bases, leaving 3 bases not matched to a gene. The CDR3 has 14 residues. Germline CDR1 is SGHNT and CDR2 is YYREEE (reference sequence). The CDR3 loop is CASSLERGGETQYF. The CDR3 bases are TGTGCCAGCAGCTTGGAACGGGGGGGGGAGACCCAGTACTTC.

The chain has TRBV14 and TRBJ2-5, with 11 bases lining up with TRBD1. V lost 2 bases and J lost 5; bases outside the gene matches: 7. Germline-derived CDR1 and CDR2 are SGHDN and FVKESK. The CDR3 consists of 16 residues. The CDR3 DNA reads as TGTGCCAGCAGCCAAATTAAGGGACAGGGGGACGAGACCCAGTACTTC. It specifies CASSQIKGQGDETQYF.

The CDR3 here is CASSPTGGEWGTEAFF. The CDR3 region has the DNA TGTGCCAGCAGCCCGACAGGGGGCGAATGGGGCACTGAAGCTTTCTTT. V is TRBV7-2 and J is TRBJ1-1, with TRBD1 matching 10 bases. V gave up 5 bases and J gave up 4 bases; unmatched junction bases: 10. Germline CDR1 SGHTA, CDR2 FQGNSA. This CDR3 contains 16 residues.

This chain uses TRBV12-5 with TRBJ1-2, with D unclear. This CDR3 has 13 amino acids. Trimming took off 7 bases at V and 3 bases at J, with 12 bases between the two ends. CDR1 is LGHNT and CDR2 is FRNRAP in the germline V gene. CDR3: CASAPGLDYGYTF. DNA of the CDR3: TGTGCTAGTGCCCCGGGCCTTGACTATGGCTACACCTTC.

This clonotype has only one observation. The chain links TRBV12-5 to TRBJ2-2; TRBD1 might be the D (6 bases). Trimming stripped 4 bases from V and 1 base from J, with 7 bases between. Germline values: CDR1 LGHNT, CDR2 FRNRAP. The CDR3 is 14 amino acids. As DNA, the CDR3 is TGTGCTAGTGGTTCGGGACAGAACACCGGGGAGCTGTTTTTT. Translated: CASGSGQNTGELFF. Variable domain in full (rest from reference TRBV12-5 and TRBJ2-2): DARVTQTPRHKVTEMGQEVTMRCQPILGHNTVFWYRQTMMQGLELLAYFRNRAPLDDSGMPKDRFSAEMPDATLATLKIQPSEPRDSAVYFCASGSGQNTGELFFGEGSRLTVL.

V usage is TRBV19 and J usage is TRBJ2-7; D gene unclear. The V gene lost 1 base and the J gene lost 6 bases, with 4 bases spanning the gap. Germline V CDR1 and CDR2: LNHDA, SQIVND (reference sequence). The CDR3 covers 11 residues. The CDR3 sequence is CASSIGSEQYF. The CDR3 nucleotides read TGTGCCAGTAGTATAGGAAGCGAGCAGTACTTC. The whole variable domain, remainder taken from reference TRBV19 and TRBJ2-7, is DGGITQSPKYLFRKEGQNVTLSCEQNLNHDAMYWYRQDPGQGLRLIYYSQIVNDFQKGDIAEGYSVSREKKESFPLTVTSAQKNPTAFYLCASSIGSEQYFGPGTRLTVT.

The chain joins TRBV20-1 to TRBJ2-3; 12 bases are shared with TRBD2. After removal of 6 bases from V and 3 bases from J, the junction contained 4 bases not matched to a gene. Germline V lookup: CDR1 DFQATT, CDR2 SNEGSKA (reference sequence). The CDR3 spans 14 residues. The CDR3 DNA sequence: TGCAGTGCCGTAACTAGCGGGGGGACAGATACGCAGTATTTT. As protein: CSAVTSGGTDTQYF.

The V and J genes are TRBV18 and TRBJ1-5, with 7 bases matching TRBD1. This CDR3 spans 14 amino acids. The germline gives CDR1 KGHSH, CDR2 LQKENI. With 4 bases clipped from V and 4 bases from J, the junction kept 4 bases outside the gene matches. Here the CDR3 reads CASSLQGVNQPQHF. The CDR3 DNA reads TGTGCCAGCTCACTCCAGGGGGTAAATCAGCCCCAGCATTTT.

The chain carries TRBV14 and TRBJ1-1; weak D call: TRBD1 (6 bases). Germline CDR1 reads SGHDN; CDR2 reads FVKESK. Trimming pared 4 bases from V and 7 bases from J, leaving 10 bases between. The CDR3 spans 12 residues. Written as DNA, the CDR3 is TGTGCCAGCAGCCCCCAGGGGTTTGAAGCTTTCTTT. Protein sequence: CASSPQGFEAFF. The full variable domain, completed using reference TRBV14 and TRBJ1-1, is EAGVTQFPSHSVIEKGQTVTLRCDPISGHDNLYWYRRVMGKEIKFLLHFVKESKQDESGMPNNRFLAERTGGTYSTLKVQPAELEDSGVYFCASSPQGFEAFFGQGTRLTVV.

This clonotype was seen a handful of times. The gene calls are TRBV20-1 and TRBJ2-1; 8 bases align to TRBD2. CDR3 length equals 13 residues. V dropped 5 bases and J dropped 8; count of bases not matched to a gene: 8. Germline V gene sequence: CDR1 DFQATT, CDR2 SNEGSKA (reference sequence). Written as DNA, the CDR3 is TGCAGTGCTGAACGGGGGGGCCAAGATGAGCAGTTCTTC. Its protein product is CSAERGGQDEQFF.

The V and J genes are TRBV20-1 and TRBJ2-1; D might be TRBD2 (5 bases). V lost 0 bases, J lost 9 bases, and 24 bases lay in between. From germline, CDR1 is DFQATT and CDR2 SNEGSKA (reference sequence). This CDR3 comprises 17 residues. This CDR3 is CSAREREFGRSVGEQFF. CDR3 sequence (DNA): TGCAGTGCTAGAGAAAGGGAGTTTGGTCGCTCTGTCGGTGAGCAGTTCTTC.

This clonotype has a handful of counts. J is TRBJ2-3 and V is TRBV20-1; D may be TRBD2 (5 bases). Per the germline V gene, CDR1 is DFQATT and CDR2 is SNEGSKA (reference sequence). The CDR3 is 18 residues long. Trimming shortened V by 0 bases and J by 2 bases, and 21 bases separated the two germline ends. CDR3 nucleotides: TGCAGTGCTAGAGATAGAGGAATGGAGCGGCGGTACACAGATACGCAGTATTTT. This codes for CSARDRGMERRYTDTQYF.

This clonotype was observed a few times. V is TRBV29-1 and J is TRBJ1-1; perhaps TRBD1 as D (6 bases). Germline-derived CDR1 and CDR2 are SQVTM and ANQGSEA. Trimming took 5 bases from V and 6 from J, leaving 13 bases between them. This CDR3 has 12 residues. The CDR3 here is CSVRGGVPEAFF. In DNA, the CDR3 is TGCAGCGTTAGGGGGGGAGTCCCTGAAGCTTTCTTT.

This rearrangement joins TRBV7-9 to TRBJ2-1; D ambiguous. V dropped 4 bases and J dropped 3 bases, with 13 bases sitting between them. Germline V gene sequence: CDR1 SEHNR, CDR2 FQNEAQ (reference sequence). The CDR3 covers 15 residues. The CDR3 region is CASSYAQRVYNEQFF. As DNA, the CDR3 is TGTGCCAGCAGCTACGCCCAAAGAGTCTACAATGAGCAGTTCTTC.

There are a few counts of this clonotype. The chain carries TRBV6-1 and TRBJ2-1; 7 bases match TRBD1. There are 13 residues in the CDR3. Germline trimming cut 7 bases from V and 10 bases from J; bases unmatched to any gene: 10. Looked up from germline, CDR1 is MNHNS and CDR2 is SASEGT. CDR3 region: CASTSRDSGEQFF. The DNA of the CDR3 is TGTGCCAGCACCTCCCGGGACAGTGGCGAGCAGTTCTTC.

This clonotype was observed a few times. The chain joins TRBV10-3 to TRBJ1-1; 11 bases are shared with TRBD1. Trimming at V came to 4 bases and at J to 4 bases, leaving 2 bases not matched to a gene. From germline, CDR1 is ENHRY and CDR2 SYGVKD. The CDR3 contains 14 residues. The CDR3 sequence is CAISAGQGGTEAFF. The CDR3 DNA is TGTGCCATCAGTGCGGGACAGGGGGGCACTGAAGCTTTCTTT.

This clonotype was seen a few times. The CDR3 reads CASSLPHQGNYGYTF. The CDR3 bases are TGTGCCAGCAGCCTACCACATCAGGGGAACTATGGCTACACCTTC. The genes are TRBV4-2 and TRBJ1-2; maybe TRBD1 (6 bases). CDR3 length: 15 residues. Trimming shortened V by 4 bases and J by 2 bases, and 14 bases separated the two germline ends. Germline V CDR1 and CDR2: LGHNA, YNFKEQ.

This clonotype was seen only a few times. The chain is built from TRBV20-1 and TRBJ1-4; TRBD1 is a possible D gene (6 bases). The CDR3 sequence is 15 residues long. Germline V lookup: CDR1 DFQATT, CDR2 SNEGSKA (reference sequence). Trimming shortened V by 5 bases and J by 4 bases, and 17 bases separated the two germline ends. This chain's CDR3 is CSAPRGGAYNEKLFF. The CDR3 DNA reads as TGCAGTGCTCCCCGCGGGGGGGCTTATAATGAAAAACTGTTTTTT.